One sample yielded the 3 T cell receptor beta chains listed below, sequenced in a study of T cells in Graves' hyperthyroidism and ophthalmopathy. Using RNA transcripts as the source, TCR beta CDR3 regions were amplified. An initial round of RT-PCR targeting the TCR CDR3 relied on the HTBI primer set. One entry per CDR3 protein, called by TCRdb with MiXCR from the multiplex PCR reads. The sample lists 350,000 or so distinct CDR3 sequences; 15% to 20% were seen once. Sample: blood. The receptors shown here come from a woman in her thirties or forties with Graves' ophthalmopathy.

In its sample, this clonotype was seen many times. This chain connects TRBV5-6 to TRBJ2-7; 11 bases line up with TRBD2. This CDR3 has 17 amino acids. CDR1 is SGHDT, CDR2 YYEEEE, per germline. The junction had 10 bases not matched to a gene; V was cut back by 4 bases and J by 1 base. CDR3 sequence: CASSPSTSGISSYEQYF. CDR3 nucleotides: TGTGCCAGCAGCCCCTCGACTAGCGGGATTTCTTCCTACGAGCAGTACTTC.

This clonotype was observed many times. The V and J genes are TRBV6-5 and TRBJ2-7, with 7 bases fitting TRBD1. The junction had 3 bases not matched to a gene; V was cut back by 5 bases and J by 5 bases. The CDR3 runs 12 residues. Per germline, CDR1 MNHEY and CDR2 SVGAGI. CDR3 sequence reads: CASSTGADEQYF. The CDR3 coding sequence is TGTGCCAGCAGTACAGGGGCCGACGAGCAGTACTTC.

Comments on this clonotype: A read error may explain this, as a much larger clone is one base away. The chain has TRBV11-2 and TRBJ2-7, with D perhaps TRBD1 (6 bases). Germline V gene lookup returns CDR1 SGHAT and CDR2 FQNNGV. The CDR3 has 12 residues. The chain's CDR3 is CASGLGAGEQYF. The CDR3 DNA reads as TGTGCCAGCGGCTTGGGGGCCGGAGAGCAGTACTTC.